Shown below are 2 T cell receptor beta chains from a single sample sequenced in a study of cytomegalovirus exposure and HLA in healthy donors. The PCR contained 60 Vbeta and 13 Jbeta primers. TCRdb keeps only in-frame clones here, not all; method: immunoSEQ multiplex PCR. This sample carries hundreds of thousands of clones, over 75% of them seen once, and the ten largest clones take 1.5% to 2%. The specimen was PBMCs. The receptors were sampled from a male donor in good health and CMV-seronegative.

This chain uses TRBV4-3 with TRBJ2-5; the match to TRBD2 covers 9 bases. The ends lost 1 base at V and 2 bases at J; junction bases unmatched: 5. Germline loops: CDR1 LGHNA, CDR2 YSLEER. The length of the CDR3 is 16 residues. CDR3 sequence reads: CASSQGISGGQETQYF. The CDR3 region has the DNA TGCGCCAGCAGCCAAGGAATAAGCGGGGGGCAAGAGACCCAGTACTTC.

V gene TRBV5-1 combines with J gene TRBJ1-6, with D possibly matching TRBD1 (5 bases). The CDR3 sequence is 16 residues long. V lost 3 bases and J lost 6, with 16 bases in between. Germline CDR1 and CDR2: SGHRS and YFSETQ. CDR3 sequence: CASSWGLLGINSPLHF. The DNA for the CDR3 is TGCGCCAGCAGCTGGGGACTTTTGGGGATTAATTCACCCCTCCACTTT.